Shown below are 31 T cell receptor beta chains from a single sample sequenced in a study of T cell repertoires in cytomegalovirus infection. TCRdb reanalysed the reads using MiXCR and keeps one entry per CDR3 protein. The data show some 160,000 distinct CDR3 sequences, roughly 15% seen once. The specimen was CD8+ T cells from PBMCs. The source is a human donor in good health (CMV status not recorded). Some clones in this sample may be carry-over from other donors' samples.

The rearrangement joins TRBV15 to TRBJ2-6, with no clear D. Per the germline V gene, CDR1 is LNHNV and CDR2 is YYDKDF (reference sequence). The CDR3 sequence is 13 residues long. V lost 5 bases to trimming and J lost 4 bases, with 6 bases between them. CDR3 sequence reads: CATSPPGANVLTF. Written as DNA, the CDR3 is TGTGCCACCAGCCCCCCAGGGGCCAACGTCCTGACTTTC. The full variable domain, in which reference TRBV15 and TRBJ2-6 provide the parts outside the CDR3, is DAMVIQNPRYQVTQFGKPVTLSCSQTLNHNVMYWYQQKSSQAPKLLFHYYDKDFNNEADTPDNFQSRRPNTSFCFLDIRSPGLGDTAMYLCATSPPGANVLTFGAGSRLTVL.

The rearrangement joins TRBV10-2 to TRBJ2-1; 8 nucleotides align to TRBD2. The V gene's germline CDR1 is WSHSY and CDR2 SAAADI. This CDR3 is 17 amino acids long. V shed 0 bases, J shed 3 bases, and the junction held 7 bases outside the gene matches. The CDR3 here is CASSESIGTRIYNEQFF. CDR3 DNA sequence: TGCGCCAGCAGTGAGTCGATTGGGACTAGGATCTACAATGAGCAGTTCTTC.

Here the CDR3 reads CASSETTGATDTQYF. Written as DNA, the CDR3 is TGTGCCAGCAGTGAGACGACAGGTGCAACAGATACGCAGTATTTT. This rearrangement joins TRBV6-4 to TRBJ2-3, with D perhaps TRBD1 (6 bases). This CDR3 is 15 amino acids long. CDR1 and CDR2 (germline): MRHNA, SNTAGT. Trimming pared 3 bases from V and 3 bases from J, leaving 13 bases between.

The chain couples TRBV7-9 to TRBJ2-7, with TRBD2 matching over 7 bases. The V segment lost 3 bases and the J segment 5 bases; nucleotides outside the gene matches: 4. Germline lookup yields CDR1 SEHNR and CDR2 FQNEAQ (reference sequence). The CDR3 is 13 residues long. CDR3 DNA sequence: TGTGCCAGCAGCTTCCGGACTAGTGACGAGCAGTACTTC. Encoded protein: CASSFRTSDEQYF.

This clonotype was counted only a few times. V gene TRBV6-5 combines with J gene TRBJ2-7; 8 positions match TRBD1. Trimming removed 7 bases from V and 3 bases from J; junction bases left unmatched: 2. Germline-derived CDR1 and CDR2 are MNHEY and SVGAGI. The CDR3 extends over 12 amino acids. CDR3 protein: CASTDRGYEQYF. DNA for the CDR3: TGTGCCAGCACCGACAGGGGCTACGAGCAGTACTTC.

The chain has TRBV10-2 and TRBJ2-1; possible D gene TRBD2, 5 bases. The CDR3 is 15 residues long. Germline V gene sequence: CDR1 WSHSY, CDR2 SAAADI. V was shortened by 6 bases and J by 7 bases, with 19 bases between the two germline ends. The CDR3 DNA is TGCGCCAGCAGCCGCGCAAGGAGGACGGGTAATGAGCAGTTCTTC. Translated, it gives CASSRARRTGNEQFF.

This clonotype showed up just a few times. This sequence joins TRBV7-2 and TRBJ2-1; possibly TRBD2 for D (5 bases). The CDR3 totals 13 residues. Trimming removed 3 bases from V and 7 bases from J, with 10 bases in between. Germline CDR1 SGHTA, CDR2 FQGNSA. The CDR3 nucleotides are TGTGCCAGCAGCTTTCTGGACTTAAATGAGCAGTTCTTC. Protein: CASSFLDLNEQFF.

This chain links TRBV20-1 with TRBJ2-1; possibly TRBD2 for D (6 bases). The germline V gene encodes CDR1 DFQATT and CDR2 SNEGSKA (reference sequence). The length of the CDR3 is 12 residues. CDR3: CTLGVGGDEQFF. As DNA, the CDR3 is TGCACCTTAGGAGTGGGAGGCGATGAGCAGTTCTTC.

The chain links TRBV7-7 to TRBJ2-7; no firm D call. CDR3 length: 14 amino acids. Germline V gives CDR1 SSHAT, CDR2 FNYEAQ (reference sequence). The V gene lost 6 bases and the J gene lost 0 bases, with 12 bases spanning the gap. CDR3 sequence (DNA): TGTGCCAGCAGTCCCGAGCCTGGCTCCTACGAGCAGTACTTC. Amino acid sequence: CASSPEPGSYEQYF.

This clonotype has just a few counts. The chain has TRBV11-2 and TRBJ1-2, with 9 bases aligning to TRBD1. Per the germline V gene, CDR1 is SGHAT and CDR2 is FQNNGV. The CDR3 runs 17 residues. Trimming at V came to 5 bases and at J to 7 bases, leaving 17 bases not matched to a gene. The CDR3 sequence: CASSPIGRGTGQIGYTF. The CDR3 region has the DNA TGTGCCAGCAGCCCCATCGGGAGAGGGACAGGGCAAATTGGCTACACCTTC.

V usage is TRBV7-9 and J usage is TRBJ2-3; 9 nucleotides align to TRBD2. Trimming took 4 bases from V and 3 from J; bases not matched to a gene: 17. This CDR3 is 19 amino acids long. The germline V gene encodes CDR1 SEHNR and CDR2 FQNEAQ (reference sequence). As DNA, the CDR3 is TGTGCCAGCAGCTCCCTGACTAGCGGAACCCGTGGGAGTACAGATACGCAGTATTTT. Its translation: CASSSLTSGTRGSTDTQYF.

The chain joins TRBV30 to TRBJ2-7, with 16 bases aligning to TRBD2. CDR3 length: 15 amino acids. Germline CDR1 GTSNPN, CDR2 SVGIG (reference sequence). With V trimmed by 6 bases and J by 12 bases, 14 bases remained unmatched. CDR3 in amino acids: CACSDSGTSGRDAYF. DNA for the CDR3: TGTGCCTGTTCGGATTCCGGGACTAGCGGGAGGGACGCGTACTTC.

V usage is TRBV28 and J usage is TRBJ1-1; no clear D gene. Trimming removed 3 bases at V and 11 bases at J, with 22 bases between. The CDR3 loop spans 15 amino acids. Germline CDR1 and CDR2: MDHEN and SYDVKM. CDR3 residues: CASSLGFTGYLEAFF. CDR3 sequence (DNA): TGTGCCAGCAGTTTGGGGTTCACGGGGTATCTTGAGGCTTTCTTT.

This chain links TRBV28 with TRBJ2-7; 8 bases fit TRBD1. With V trimmed by 7 bases and J by 3 bases, 8 bases remained unmatched. CDR1 is MDHEN, CDR2 SYDVKM, per germline. The CDR3 consists of 14 residues. CDR3 nucleotides: TGTGCCAGCACAGGGACAGGCGAAATCTACGAGCAGTACTTC. It yields the protein CASTGTGEIYEQYF.

This clonotype was seen more than once but under ten times. The chain links TRBV7-2 to TRBJ1-3; possibly TRBD1 for D (5 bases). Trimming shortened V by 5 bases and J by 2 bases, and 25 bases separated the two germline ends. The CDR3 has 19 residues. In germline, CDR1 is SGHTA, CDR2 FQGNSA. CDR3 DNA: TGTGCCAGCAGCCCATCGACAGTCCGTTTTCAACTCCCTGGAAACACCATATATTTT. Its protein product is CASSPSTVRFQLPGNTIYF.

The chain carries TRBV7-6 and TRBJ2-1; TRBD2 matches at 12 bases. The CDR3 covers 16 residues. The V segment lost 3 bases and the J segment 6 bases; nucleotides outside the gene matches: 6. Germline-derived CDR1 and CDR2 are SGHVS and FNYEAQ. The CDR3 region is CASSFTSGGSFNEQFF. The CDR3 DNA sequence: TGTGCCAGCAGCTTCACTAGCGGGGGGAGTTTCAATGAGCAGTTCTTC.

The rearrangement links TRBV6-2 or TRBV6-3 to TRBJ2-7, with 9 bases aligning to TRBD2. J gave up 5 bases and V 7 bases, and 9 bases lay outside the gene matches. The germline V gene has CDR1 MNHEY and CDR2 SVGEGT. The CDR3 consists of 14 residues. CDR3 amino acids: CASTRRGGVDEQYF. CDR3 DNA: TGTGCCAGCACCCGGCGGGGGGGCGTAGACGAGCAGTACTTC.

The V gene is TRBV28, the J gene TRBJ2-3; no definite D call. CDR1 and CDR2 from the germline V gene are MDHEN and SYDVKM. The CDR3 covers 13 residues. V lost 2 bases and J lost 2, with 5 bases in between. CDR3 residues: CASSLRYTDTQYF. The CDR3 DNA sequence: TGTGCCAGCAGTTTACGTTACACAGATACGCAGTATTTT.

This rearrangement joins TRBV20-1 to TRBJ1-5, with D hard to call. Trimming took 5 bases from V and 6 from J, leaving 14 bases between them. Per the germline V gene, CDR1 is DFQATT and CDR2 is SNEGSKA (reference sequence). CDR3 size: 13 residues. In nucleotides, the CDR3 is TGCAGTGCTCCGGGCCCCACGGGTCAGCCCCAGCATTTT. It specifies CSAPGPTGQPQHF.

The CDR3 DNA follows: TGTGCCAGCAGCTTATCGCCTAGCGGGGATGAGACCCAGTACTTC. Protein: CASSLSPSGDETQYF. The J gene is TRBJ2-5, the V gene TRBV7-2, with TRBD2 identical over 9 bases. With 2 bases clipped from V and 5 bases from J, the junction kept 6 bases outside the gene matches. Germline V lookup: CDR1 SGHTA, CDR2 FQGNSA. The CDR3 sequence is 15 residues long.

This clonotype was found a few times. V is TRBV7-2 and J is TRBJ2-1; tentatively, D is TRBD2 (7 bases). The germline V gene has CDR1 SGHTA and CDR2 FQGNSA. V was pared by 5 bases and J by 1 base, with 18 bases between. The CDR3 runs 17 residues. The CDR3 nucleotides read TGTGCCAGCAGCCTTCGTTGGGGGGGGCCTTCCTACAATGAGCAGTTCTTC. This encodes CASSLRWGGPSYNEQFF.

This clonotype was recorded a few times. The chain employs TRBV7-8 and TRBJ2-5; 7 bases are a match to TRBD2. Per the germline V gene, CDR1 is SGHVS and CDR2 is FQNEAQ. This CDR3 region has 18 residues. The trim removed 3 bases at V and 5 bases at J, leaving 18 bases unmatched. CDR3 region: CASSFTLKLGGPGETQYF. CDR3 DNA: TGTGCCAGCAGCTTCACCTTAAAATTGGGAGGGCCAGGGGAGACCCAGTACTTC.

This clonotype was counted between two and nine times. The CDR3 here is CASSLSQDTYNEQFF. The CDR3 nucleotides are TGTGCCAGCAGCTTAAGCCAGGACACCTACAATGAGCAGTTCTTC. The chain is built from TRBV7-2 and TRBJ2-1, with D maybe TRBD1 (5 bases). V shed 2 bases and J shed 2 bases, with 10 bases lying between them. The CDR3 is 15 amino acids. Germline V CDR1 and CDR2: SGHTA, FQGNSA.

This clonotype came up a few times. The rearrangement uses TRBV4-1 and TRBJ2-7; D is tentatively TRBD1 or TRBD2 (5 bases each). This CDR3 comprises 16 residues. V lost 2 bases and J 5 bases, leaving 19 bases between the germline ends. Germline loops: CDR1 MGHRA, CDR2 YSYEKL. The CDR3 region has the DNA TGCGCCAGCAGCCAAATTTGGGACCGGGGTTACAACGAGCAGTACTTC. Amino acids: CASSQIWDRGYNEQYF.

This clonotype was observed a few times. This chain connects TRBV11-2 to TRBJ2-3; D possibly corresponds to TRBD2 (5 bases). This CDR3 region has 18 residues. Trimming took 2 bases from V and 6 from J, leaving 24 bases between them. The germline gives CDR1 SGHAT, CDR2 FQNNGV. CDR3 DNA: TGTGCCAGCAGCTTACAGTCGTGGAGCGGCCTCGAACGCGATACGCAGTATTTT. Translation: CASSLQSWSGLERDTQYF.

The rearrangement uses TRBV12-3 or TRBV12-4 and TRBJ2-2; D possibly corresponds to TRBD1 (5 bases). Trimming pared 4 bases from V and 6 bases from J, leaving 9 bases between. The CDR3 has 13 residues. DNA for the CDR3: TGTGCCAGCAGTTGGACAACCCCCGGGGAGCTGTTTTTT. It specifies CASSWTTPGELFF.

This sequence joins TRBV7-2 and TRBJ2-7; D possibly uses TRBD1 or TRBD2 (5 bases each). The V gene's germline CDR1 is SGHTA and CDR2 FQGNSA. This CDR3 comprises 15 residues. V was clipped by 1 base and J by 3 bases, with 13 bases between them. The CDR3 region is CASSLGGMVLYEQYF. The CDR3 DNA is TGTGCCAGCAGCTTAGGGGGGATGGTCCTCTACGAGCAGTACTTC.

The chain has TRBV7-2 and TRBJ1-5; D gene uncertain. Germline V gene lookup returns CDR1 SGHTA and CDR2 FQGNSA. The CDR3 extends over 16 amino acids. V was trimmed by 6 bases and J by 0 bases, leaving 15 bases between them. CDR3 nucleotides: TGTGCCAGCAGTCACCCCCAGCTGTATAGCAATCAGCCCCAGCATTTT. Translating it yields CASSHPQLYSNQPQHF.

This clonotype was observed a few times. This chain joins TRBV5-1 and TRBJ2-1; D unresolved. CDR1 and CDR2 (germline): SGHRS, YFSETQ. The CDR3 is 16 residues long. Trimming shortened V by 0 bases and J by 0 bases, and 10 bases separated the two germline ends. CDR3 bases: TGCGCCAGCAGCTTGGGACATCGGAGCTCCTACAATGAGCAGTTCTTC. Its translation: CASSLGHRSSYNEQFF. Supplemented by reference TRBV5-1 and TRBJ2-1, the full variable domain reads KAGVTQTPRYLIKTRGQQVTLSCSPISGHRSVSWYQQTPGQGLQFLFEYFSETQRNKGNFPGRFSGRQFSNSRSEMNVSTLELGDSALYLCASSLGHRSSYNEQFFGPGTRLTVL.

The genes are TRBV12-5 and TRBJ2-5; tentative D call: TRBD1 (5 bases). Trimming shortened V by 2 bases and J by 4 bases, and 11 bases separated the two germline ends. Germline CDR1 reads LGHNT; CDR2 reads FRNRAP. The CDR3 has 14 residues. CDR3 DNA: TGTGCTAGTGGTTTGCAGGGATTGAGAGAGACCCAGTACTTC. Its translation is CASGLQGLRETQYF.

The chain employs TRBV6-2 or TRBV6-3 and TRBJ1-4; weak D call: TRBD1 (6 bases). The CDR3 covers 15 residues. The germline V gene has CDR1 MNHEY and CDR2 SVGEGT. V was clipped by 2 bases and J by 5 bases, with 12 bases between them. CDR3 sequence (DNA): TGTGCCAGCAGTTACCTTGGACAGAAGAATGAAAAACTGTTTTTT. Residues: CASSYLGQKNEKLFF.